Shown below are 18 T cell receptor beta chains from a single sample sequenced in a study of blood T cells in healthy people across ages. Combining a sample-barcoded 5' primer with a J-beta primer mix, a second PCR ran for about 7 to 12 cycles. TCRdb redid the calling of the 5' RACE reads with MiXCR, one entry per CDR3 protein. The table has 550,000 to 800,000 distinct CDR3 sequences, roughly 20% seen once; the top ten hold 3.5% to 4%. Sequencing was performed on blood. The receptors come from a man aged 65 to 79 in good health.

This clonotype was seen at least ten times. This chain uses TRBV20-1 with TRBJ2-7; 7 nucleotides match TRBD2. The V gene's germline CDR1 is DFQATT and CDR2 SNEGSKA (reference sequence). The length of the CDR3 is 15 residues. The ends lost 5 bases at V and 0 bases at J; junction bases unmatched: 10. The CDR3 DNA sequence: TGCAGTGCTGAAGAGAGGCGGGAGAACTCCTACGAGCAGTACTTC. The encoded protein is CSAEERRENSYEQYF.

The rearrangement links TRBV15 to TRBJ2-5; 9 bases are a match to TRBD1. There are 16 residues in the CDR3. Per germline, CDR1 LNHNV and CDR2 YYDKDF (reference sequence). V was pared by 4 bases and J by 6 bases, with 12 bases of the junction left unmatched. The DNA for the CDR3 is TGTGCCACCAGCATGGTTGGACAGGGGACGGGAAAGACCCAGTACTTC. It is translated as CATSMVGQGTGKTQYF.

This clonotype was seen ten or more times. This chain connects TRBV2 to TRBJ2-5, with TRBD1 identical over 10 bases. V gave up 1 base and J gave up 4 bases; unmatched junction bases: 6. This CDR3 has 16 amino acids. The germline V gene has CDR1 SNHLY and CDR2 FYNNEI. The CDR3 loop reads CASSEEGQGIGETQYF. CDR3 sequence (DNA): TGTGCCAGCAGTGAAGAGGGACAGGGGATAGGAGAGACCCAGTACTTC. The full variable domain, completed using reference TRBV2 and TRBJ2-5, is EPEVTQTPSHQVTQMGQEVILRCVPISNHLYFYWYRQILGQKVEFLVSFYNNEISEKSEIFDDQFSVERPDGSNFTLKIRSTKLEDSAMYFCASSEEGQGIGETQYFGPGTRLLVL.

V and J are TRBV12-3 or TRBV12-4 and TRBJ2-1; possibly TRBD1 for D (6 bases). V gave up 5 bases and J gave up 4 bases, with 12 bases separating them. This CDR3 has 14 residues. The CDR3 DNA reads TGTGCCAGCAGTCTACCCCAGGGGTACAATGAGCAGTTCTTC. Residues: CASSLPQGYNEQFF.

The V gene is TRBV2, the J gene TRBJ2-5; D is uncertain. This CDR3 is 14 amino acids long. In germline, CDR1 is SNHLY, CDR2 FYNNEI. Trimming left V 6 bases short and J 0 bases short, with 11 bases between. The CDR3 DNA reads TGTGCCAGCAGGCTTGGACGGTACCAAGAGACCCAGTACTTC. It translates to CASRLGRYQETQYF. The full variable domain, completed using reference TRBV2 and TRBJ2-5, is EPEVTQTPSHQVTQMGQEVILRCVPISNHLYFYWYRQILGQKVEFLVSFYNNEISEKSEIFDDQFSVERPDGSNFTLKIRSTKLEDSAMYFCASRLGRYQETQYFGPGTRLLVL.

The chain has TRBV28 and TRBJ2-3; 8 nucleotides line up with TRBD2. From germline, CDR1 is MDHEN and CDR2 SYDVKM. The CDR3 contains 15 residues. The trim removed 6 bases at V and 3 bases at J, leaving 8 bases unmatched. CDR3 loop: CASRAGSGRTDTQYF. CDR3 nucleotide sequence: TGTGCCAGCAGAGCCGGGAGCGGGAGAACAGATACGCAGTATTTT.

The V call is TRBV28, the J call TRBJ2-1; maybe TRBD2 (6 bases). The V and J ends lost 5 bases and 1 base respectively, with 12 bases between them. Germline-derived CDR1 and CDR2 are MDHEN and SYDVKM. The CDR3 is 15 amino acids. For the CDR3, the DNA is TGTGCCAGCAGTGGCGGGATAGGTTCCTACAATGAGCAGTTCTTC. It yields the protein CASSGGIGSYNEQFF.

This clonotype was counted between two and nine times. The chain has TRBV7-9 and TRBJ2-6, with 9 bases lining up with TRBD2. Trimming cost V 2 bases and J 0 bases; bases outside gene matches: 2. The length of the CDR3 is 17 residues. Germline values: CDR1 SEHNR, CDR2 FQNEAQ (reference sequence). CDR3 in DNA: TGTGCCAGCAGCTTAACTAGCGGGTCCTCTGGGGCCAACGTCCTGACTTTC. Translation: CASSLTSGSSGANVLTF.

As to this clonotype: Sequence at one end of the junction differs from germline and may be a read error. This chain connects TRBV5-5 to TRBJ1-5; 8 bases are shared with TRBD1. This CDR3 is built from 17 residues. Germline V CDR1 and CDR2: SGHKS, YYEKEE (reference sequence). This CDR3 is CASSSGQGLNSNQPQHF. The CDR3 DNA follows: TGTGCCAGCAGCTCCGGACAGGGATTAAATAGCAATCAGCCCCAGCACTTT.

Note on this clonotype: The junction differs from germline at one of its ends, possibly a read error. The V and J genes are TRBV5-1 and TRBJ2-1; 7 bases are shared with TRBD2. The closer fit of TRBJ2-7 to the DNA end suggests the J call may be wrong. The germline V gene has CDR1 SGHRS and CDR2 YFSETQ. There are 14 residues in the CDR3. CDR3 amino acids: CASSPSTGGYEQYF. CDR3 bases: TGTGCCAGCTCACCGAGTACGGGGGGCTACGAGCAGTACTTC.

This clonotype was seen a handful of times. This rearrangement joins TRBV20-1 to TRBJ2-4, with D hard to call. The CDR3 is made up of 15 amino acids. Germline V gene data show CDR1 as DFQATT and CDR2 as SNEGSKA (reference sequence). The V and J ends lost 0 bases and 0 bases respectively, with 9 bases between them. CDR3 loop: CSARDGATAKNIQYF. In DNA, the CDR3 is TGCAGTGCTAGAGATGGTGCGACAGCCAAAAACATTCAGTACTTC.

The chain has TRBV29-1 and TRBJ2-4; D is possibly TRBD2 (5 bases). V was trimmed by 4 bases and J by 0 bases, leaving 10 bases between them. Looked up from germline, CDR1 is SQVTM and CDR2 is ANQGSEA. This CDR3 spans 14 amino acids. The CDR3 coding sequence is TGCAGCGTTGGAGGGTTCGGAGCCAAAAACATTCAGTACTTC. This translates into CSVGGFGAKNIQYF.

This sequence joins TRBV20-1 and TRBJ2-3, with D possibly being TRBD1 or TRBD2 (6 bases each). Germline-derived CDR1 and CDR2 are DFQATT and SNEGSKA (reference sequence). CDR3 length: 12 residues. The V and J ends lost 4 bases and 4 bases respectively, with 9 bases between them. CDR3 sequence: CSANGGPDTQYF. The CDR3 coding sequence is TGCAGTGCTAACGGGGGCCCAGATACGCAGTATTTT.

The chain links TRBV28 to TRBJ2-5, with D tentatively TRBD1 or TRBD2 (5 bases each). The CDR3 consists of 14 residues. V was clipped by 6 bases and J by 1 base, with 12 bases between them. Germline V gene lookup returns CDR1 MDHEN and CDR2 SYDVKM. The CDR3 DNA is TGTGCCAGCAGGCAAACCGGGGCCCAAGAGACCCAGTACTTC. Residues: CASRQTGAQETQYF. The variable domain in full, with the rest retrieved from reference TRBV28 and TRBJ2-5, is DVKVTQSSRYLVKRTGEKVFLECVQDMDHENMFWYRQDPGLGLRLIYFSYDVKMKEKGDIPEGYSVSREKKERFSLILESASTNQTSMYLCASRQTGAQETQYFGPGTRLLVL.

The chain has TRBV5-1 and TRBJ2-1, with TRBD2 matching 15 bases. The CDR3 contains 19 residues. CDR1 is SGHRS and CDR2 is YFSETQ in the germline V gene. J was trimmed by 0 bases and V by 6 bases; bases with no gene match: 10. CDR3 residues: CASNVGLAGGPSSYNEQFF. DNA of the CDR3: TGCGCCAGCAACGTAGGACTAGCGGGAGGGCCAAGCTCCTACAATGAGCAGTTCTTC.

The table lists this clonotype with a few counts. The chain uses TRBV6-5 and TRBJ2-7; 8 bases agree with TRBD1. V shed 4 bases, J shed 6 bases, and the junction held 11 bases outside the gene matches. Germline values: CDR1 MNHEY, CDR2 SVGAGI. The CDR3 runs to 15 residues. The CDR3 protein is CASSLDGTGVGEQYF. The CDR3 DNA sequence: TGTGCCAGCAGTTTGGACGGGACAGGAGTGGGCGAGCAGTACTTC.

This chain connects TRBV12-3 or TRBV12-4 to TRBJ2-5, with 7 bases identical to TRBD1. The tail of the sequence fits TRBJ2-7 better, so the J call may be wrong. The CDR3 is made up of 13 amino acids. The CDR3 DNA follows: TGTGCCAGCGCATGGGACAGTTCCTACGAGCAGTACTTC. The encoded protein is CASAWDSSYEQYF.

This clonotype was detected a few times. The J gene is TRBJ2-5, the V gene TRBV9; D might be TRBD1 (5 bases). V was shortened by 0 bases and J by 5 bases, with 14 bases between the two germline ends. This CDR3 is 15 amino acids long. Germline V gene sequence: CDR1 SGDLS, CDR2 YYNGEE. Here the CDR3 DNA reads TGTGCCAGCAGCGTAGTTCCCCAGGGTTTTGAGACCCAGTACTTC. Amino acid sequence: CASSVVPQGFETQYF.